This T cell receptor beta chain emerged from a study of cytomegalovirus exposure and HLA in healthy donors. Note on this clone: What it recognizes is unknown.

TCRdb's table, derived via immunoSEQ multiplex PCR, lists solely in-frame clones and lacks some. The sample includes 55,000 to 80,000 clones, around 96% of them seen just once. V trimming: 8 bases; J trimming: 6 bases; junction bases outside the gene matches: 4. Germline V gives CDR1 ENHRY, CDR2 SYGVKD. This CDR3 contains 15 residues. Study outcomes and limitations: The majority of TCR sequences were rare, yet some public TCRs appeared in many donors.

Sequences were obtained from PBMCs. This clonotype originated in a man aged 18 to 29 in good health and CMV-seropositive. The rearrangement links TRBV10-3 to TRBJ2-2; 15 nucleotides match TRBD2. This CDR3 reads CAIQRTSGRAGELFF. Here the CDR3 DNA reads TGTGCCATCCAGAGGACTAGCGGGAGGGCCGGGGAGCTGTTTTTT.